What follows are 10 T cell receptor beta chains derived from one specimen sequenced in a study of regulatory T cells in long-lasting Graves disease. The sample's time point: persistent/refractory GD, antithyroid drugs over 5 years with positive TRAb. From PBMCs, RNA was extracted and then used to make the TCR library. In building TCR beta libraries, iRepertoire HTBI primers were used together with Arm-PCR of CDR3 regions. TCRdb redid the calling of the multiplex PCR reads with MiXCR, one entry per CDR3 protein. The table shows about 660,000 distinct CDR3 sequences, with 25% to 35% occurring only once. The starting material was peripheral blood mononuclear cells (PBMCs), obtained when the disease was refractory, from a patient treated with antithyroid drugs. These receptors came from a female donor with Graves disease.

Here the CDR3 reads CSTNFDRDPDYF. In DNA form, the CDR3 reads TGCAGTACTAATTTCGACCGGGACCCGGACTACTTC. The chain joins TRBV20-1 to TRBJ2-5, with D perhaps given as TRBD1 or TRBD2 (5 bases each). This CDR3 is 12 amino acids long. Trimming took off 8 bases at V and 14 bases at J, with 24 bases between the two ends. Germline assignment: CDR1 DFQATT and CDR2 SNEGSKA (reference sequence).

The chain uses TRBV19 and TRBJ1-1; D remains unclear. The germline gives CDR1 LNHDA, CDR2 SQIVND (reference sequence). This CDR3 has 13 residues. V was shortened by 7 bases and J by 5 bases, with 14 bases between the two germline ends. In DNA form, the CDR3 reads TGTGCCAGTACCCAGGCAGGACGTACTGAAGCTTTCTTT. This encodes CASTQAGRTEAFF.

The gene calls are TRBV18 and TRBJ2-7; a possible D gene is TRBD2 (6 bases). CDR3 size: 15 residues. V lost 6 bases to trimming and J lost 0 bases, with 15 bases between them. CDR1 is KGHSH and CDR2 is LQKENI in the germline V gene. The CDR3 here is CASSPRDSNSYEQYF. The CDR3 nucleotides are TGTGCCAGCTCTCCCCGGGACTCAAACTCCTACGAGCAGTACTTC. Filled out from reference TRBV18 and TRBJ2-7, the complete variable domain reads NAGVMQNPRHLVRRRGQEARLRCSPMKGHSHVYWYRQLPEEGLKFMVYLQKENIIDESGMPKERFSAEFPKEGPSILRIQQVVRGDSAAYFCASSPRDSNSYEQYFGPGTRLTVT.

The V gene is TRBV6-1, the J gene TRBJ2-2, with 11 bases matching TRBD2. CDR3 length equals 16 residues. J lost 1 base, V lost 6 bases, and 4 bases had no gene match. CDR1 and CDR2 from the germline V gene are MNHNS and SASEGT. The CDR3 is CASRSSGRVNTGELFF. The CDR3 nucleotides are TGTGCCAGCAGGAGTAGCGGGAGGGTGAACACCGGGGAGCTGTTTTTT.

CDR3 sequence (DNA): TGTGCCAGCAGTGAAGACGGGCGGGAGAATGAAAAACTGTTTTTT. Its translation: CASSEDGRENEKLFF. This chain joins TRBV12-3 or TRBV12-4 and TRBJ1-4; D is undetermined. V lost 5 bases and J lost 5, with 15 bases in between. This CDR3 spans 15 amino acids.

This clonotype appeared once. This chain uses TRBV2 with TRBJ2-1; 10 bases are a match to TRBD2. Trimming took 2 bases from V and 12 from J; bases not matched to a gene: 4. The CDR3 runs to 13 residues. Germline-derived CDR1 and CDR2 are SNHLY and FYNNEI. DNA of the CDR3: TGTGCCAGCAGTGAATTAGCGGGAGGTATGCAGTTCTTC. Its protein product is CASSELAGGMQFF.

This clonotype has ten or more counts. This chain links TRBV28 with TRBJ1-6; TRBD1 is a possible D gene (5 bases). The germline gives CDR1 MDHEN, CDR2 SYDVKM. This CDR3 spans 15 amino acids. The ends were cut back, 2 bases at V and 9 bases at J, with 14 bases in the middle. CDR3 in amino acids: CASSLPRQFGSPLHF. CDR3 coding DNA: TGTGCCAGCAGTTTACCACGACAGTTTGGTTCACCCCTCCACTTT.

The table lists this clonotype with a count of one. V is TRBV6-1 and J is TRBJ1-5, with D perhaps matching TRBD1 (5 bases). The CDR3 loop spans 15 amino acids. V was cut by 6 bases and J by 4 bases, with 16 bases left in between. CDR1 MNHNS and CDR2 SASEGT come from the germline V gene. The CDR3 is CASSGGGVGNQPQHF. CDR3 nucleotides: TGTGCCAGCAGCGGGGGGGGGGTCGGGAATCAGCCCCAGCATTTT.

CDR3 sequence (DNA): TGCAGTGCTAGAGCCCCGACAGGGGATAATTCACCCCTCCACTTT. It is translated as CSARAPTGDNSPLHF. The J gene is TRBJ1-6, the V gene TRBV20-1; 8 bases are shared with TRBD1. V shed 1 base, J shed 5 bases, and the junction held 4 bases outside the gene matches. The CDR3 runs 15 residues. Germline assignment: CDR1 DFQATT and CDR2 SNEGSKA (reference sequence).

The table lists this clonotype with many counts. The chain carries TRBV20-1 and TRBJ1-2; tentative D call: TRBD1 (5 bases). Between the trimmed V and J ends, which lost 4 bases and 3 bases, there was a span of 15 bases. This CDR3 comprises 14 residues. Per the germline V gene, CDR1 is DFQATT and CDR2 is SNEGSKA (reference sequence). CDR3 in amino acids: CSATLDGDYYGYTF. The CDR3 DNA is TGCAGTGCTACCCTAGACGGGGACTACTATGGCTACACCTTC.